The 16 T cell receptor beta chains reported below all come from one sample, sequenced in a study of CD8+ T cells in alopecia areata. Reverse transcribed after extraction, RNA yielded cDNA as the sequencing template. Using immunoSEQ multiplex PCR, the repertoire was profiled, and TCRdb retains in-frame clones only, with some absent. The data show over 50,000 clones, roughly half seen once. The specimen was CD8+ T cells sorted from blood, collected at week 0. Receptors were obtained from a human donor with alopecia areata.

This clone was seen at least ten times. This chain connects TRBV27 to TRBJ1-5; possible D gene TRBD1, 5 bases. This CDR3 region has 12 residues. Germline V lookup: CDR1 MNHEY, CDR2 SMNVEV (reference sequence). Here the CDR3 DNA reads TGTTCACTTAAAGGGGAAAATCAGCCCCAGCATTTT. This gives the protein CSLKGENQPQHF.

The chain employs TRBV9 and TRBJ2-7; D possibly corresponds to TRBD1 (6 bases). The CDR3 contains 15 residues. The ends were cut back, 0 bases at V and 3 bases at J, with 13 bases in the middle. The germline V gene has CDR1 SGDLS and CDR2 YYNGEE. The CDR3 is CASSVGGGTIYEQYF. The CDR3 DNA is TGTGCCAGCAGCGTAGGCGGTGGGACAATCTACGAGCAGTACTTC.

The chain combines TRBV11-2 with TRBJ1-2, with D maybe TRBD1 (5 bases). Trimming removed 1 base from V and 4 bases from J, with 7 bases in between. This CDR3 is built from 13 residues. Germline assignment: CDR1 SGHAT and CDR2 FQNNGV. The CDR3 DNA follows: TGTGCCAGCAGCTTAGGCGACAGCTATGGCTACACCTTC. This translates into CASSLGDSYGYTF. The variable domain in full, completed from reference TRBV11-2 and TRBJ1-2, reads EAGVAQSPRYKIIEKRQSVAFWCNPISGHATLYWYQQILGQGPKLLIQFQNNGVVDDSQLPKDRFSAERLKGVDSTLKIQPAKLEDSAVYLCASSLGDSYGYTFGSGTRLTVV.

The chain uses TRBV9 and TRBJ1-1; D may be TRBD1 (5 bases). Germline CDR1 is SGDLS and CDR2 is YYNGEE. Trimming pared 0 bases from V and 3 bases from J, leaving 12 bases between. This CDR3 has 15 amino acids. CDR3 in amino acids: CASSVVDEGYTEAFF. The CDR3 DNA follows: TGTGCCAGCAGCGTAGTTGATGAGGGGTACACTGAAGCTTTCTTT.

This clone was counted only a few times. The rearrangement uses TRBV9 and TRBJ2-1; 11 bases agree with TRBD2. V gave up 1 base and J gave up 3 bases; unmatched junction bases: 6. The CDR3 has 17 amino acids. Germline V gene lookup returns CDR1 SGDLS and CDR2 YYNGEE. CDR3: CASSVITSGSSYNEQFF. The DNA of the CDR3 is TGTGCCAGCAGCGTAATCACTAGCGGGAGTAGCTACAATGAGCAGTTCTTC.

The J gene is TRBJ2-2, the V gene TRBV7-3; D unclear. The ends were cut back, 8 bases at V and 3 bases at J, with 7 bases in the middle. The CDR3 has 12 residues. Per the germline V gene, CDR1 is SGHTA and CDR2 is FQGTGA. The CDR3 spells CASGQDTGELFF. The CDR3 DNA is TGTGCCAGCGGGCAGGACACCGGGGAGCTGTTTTTT.

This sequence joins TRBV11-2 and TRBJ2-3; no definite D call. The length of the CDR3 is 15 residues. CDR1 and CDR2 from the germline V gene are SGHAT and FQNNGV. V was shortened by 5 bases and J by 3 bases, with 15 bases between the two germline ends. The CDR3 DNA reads TGTGCCAGCAGCGAAAGACCCGCGGATACAGATACGCAGTATTTT. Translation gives CASSERPADTDTQYF.

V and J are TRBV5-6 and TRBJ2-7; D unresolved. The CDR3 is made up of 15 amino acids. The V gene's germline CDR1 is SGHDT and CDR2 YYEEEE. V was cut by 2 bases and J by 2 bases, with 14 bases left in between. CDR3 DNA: TGTGCCAGCAGCTTTGGTATACCGGAACCCTACGAGCAGTACTTC. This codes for CASSFGIPEPYEQYF.

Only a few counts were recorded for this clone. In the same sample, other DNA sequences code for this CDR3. The CDR3 DNA sequence: TGTGCCAGCAGCCCAGGACAGGGCCAAGAGACCCAGTACTTC. Its protein product is CASSPGQGQETQYF. This chain joins TRBV9 and TRBJ2-5; 8 bases fit TRBD1. The length of the CDR3 is 14 residues. J gave up 1 base and V 4 bases, and 3 bases lay outside the gene matches. CDR1 is SGDLS, CDR2 YYNGEE, per germline.

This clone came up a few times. DNA of the CDR3: TGTGCCAGTAGTATCGACGAGGGGGCCACTGAAGCTTTCTTT. Protein: CASSIDEGATEAFF. The chain is built from TRBV19 and TRBJ1-1, with 7 nucleotides matching TRBD1. Trimming removed 3 bases from V and 4 bases from J; junction bases left unmatched: 5. The CDR3 is 14 residues long. The germline gives CDR1 LNHDA, CDR2 SQIVND (reference sequence).

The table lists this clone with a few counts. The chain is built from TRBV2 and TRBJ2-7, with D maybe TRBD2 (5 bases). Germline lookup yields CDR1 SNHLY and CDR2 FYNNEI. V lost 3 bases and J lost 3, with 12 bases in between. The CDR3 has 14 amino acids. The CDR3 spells CASSEEEADYEQYF. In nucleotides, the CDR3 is TGTGCCAGCAGTGAGGAGGAGGCTGACTACGAGCAGTACTTC.

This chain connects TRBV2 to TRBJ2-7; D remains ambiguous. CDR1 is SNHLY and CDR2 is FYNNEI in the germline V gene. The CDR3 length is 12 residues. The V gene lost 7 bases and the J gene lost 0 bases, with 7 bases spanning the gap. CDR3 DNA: TGTGCCAGCAAGGGAATCTCCTACGAGCAGTACTTC. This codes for CASKGISYEQYF.

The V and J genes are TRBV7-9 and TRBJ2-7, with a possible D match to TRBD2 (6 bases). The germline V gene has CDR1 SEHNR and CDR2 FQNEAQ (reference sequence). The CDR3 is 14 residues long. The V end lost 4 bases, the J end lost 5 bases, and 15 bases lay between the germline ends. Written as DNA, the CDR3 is TGTGCCAGCAGCTCAGCCGGGGGAGGCCACGAGCAGTACTTC. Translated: CASSSAGGGHEQYF.

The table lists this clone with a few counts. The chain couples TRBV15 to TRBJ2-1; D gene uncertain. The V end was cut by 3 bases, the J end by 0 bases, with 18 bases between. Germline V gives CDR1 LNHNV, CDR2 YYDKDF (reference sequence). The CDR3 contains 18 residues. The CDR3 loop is CATSSRLSRRSSYNEQFF. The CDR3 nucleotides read TGTGCCACCAGCAGCCGCTTAAGCCGACGGAGCTCCTACAATGAGCAGTTCTTC.

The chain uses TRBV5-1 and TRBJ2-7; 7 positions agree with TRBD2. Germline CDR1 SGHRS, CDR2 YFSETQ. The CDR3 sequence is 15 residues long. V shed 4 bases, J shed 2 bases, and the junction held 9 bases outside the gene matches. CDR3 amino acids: CASSSGDGGAYEQYF. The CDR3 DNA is TGCGCCAGCAGCAGCGGGGACGGTGGAGCCTACGAGCAGTACTTC.

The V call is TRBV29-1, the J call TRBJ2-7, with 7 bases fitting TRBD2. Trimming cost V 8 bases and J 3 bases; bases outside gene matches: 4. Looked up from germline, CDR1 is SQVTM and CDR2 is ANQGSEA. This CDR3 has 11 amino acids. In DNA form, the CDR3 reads TGCAGCCCCTCGGGGGGCTACGAGCAGTACTTC. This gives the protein CSPSGGYEQYF.